These 8 T cell receptor beta chains came from one sample sequenced in a study of blood T cell repertoires in COVID-19 (dated by TCRdb to 2020 to 2022). The library was built by means of the immunoSEQ multiplex PCR assay. TCRdb's version of the immuneACCESS table is confined to in-frame rearrangements and falls short of the full clone set. An unresolved V gene accounts for under half of the shortfall where checked; the remainder is of unknown origin. For this sample the table gives about 80,000 clones, of which about four fifths were detected only once. The top ten clones comprise under 45% of the sample. Source material: peripheral blood. All receptors derive from a woman between 65 and 79 years old with acute or convalescent COVID-19.

The chain couples TRBV9 to TRBJ2-7; a weak D match, TRBD2 (6 bases). The CDR3 runs 14 residues. The V gene lost 10 bases and the J gene lost 3 bases, with 20 bases spanning the gap. CDR1 is SGDLS, CDR2 YYNGEE, per germline. In DNA, the CDR3 is TGTGCCGGAGGGGTCTTTTTAGGATACTACGAGCAGTACTTC. Amino acid sequence: CAGGVFLGYYEQYF.

The chain has TRBV4-1 and TRBJ1-3, with TRBD1 matching 9 bases. Germline V gives CDR1 MGHRA, CDR2 YSYEKL. Unmatched junction bases numbered 12, after V lost 8 bases and J lost 4 bases. The CDR3 sequence is 16 residues long. The CDR3 spells CASARGQGSSGNTIYF. The DNA for the CDR3 is TGCGCCAGCGCAAGGGGACAGGGATCATCCGGAAACACCATATATTTT.

This chain uses TRBV14 with TRBJ2-5; 8 bases are a match to TRBD1. V lost 1 base, J lost 7 bases, and 8 bases stayed unmatched. This CDR3 contains 15 residues. The germline CDR1 and CDR2 sequences are SGHDN and FVKESK. CDR3 sequence reads: CASSQGRGPARTQYF. CDR3 DNA: TGTGCCAGCAGCCAAGGCAGGGGGCCCGCCAGGACCCAGTACTTC.

The CDR3 DNA is TGTGCCAGCAGCTCCCGGACAGGGGAGTTTGCCGAGCAGTACTTC. This codes for CASSSRTGEFAEQYF. This chain connects TRBV9 to TRBJ2-7, with 9 bases lining up with TRBD1. CDR1 is SGDLS, CDR2 YYNGEE, per germline. V lost 4 bases to trimming and J lost 6 bases; unmatched junction nucleotides: 11. The CDR3 is 15 residues long.

V usage is TRBV4-1 and J usage is TRBJ2-1; tentative D call: TRBD1 (6 bases). CDR1 and CDR2 (germline): MGHRA, YSYEKL. Trimming cost V 4 bases and J 7 bases, with 14 bases left between them. This CDR3 is 14 amino acids long. The CDR3 DNA is TGCGCCAGCAGCCGCCCCAGGGGCTTAAATGAGCAGTTCTTC. It encodes CASSRPRGLNEQFF.

The gene calls are TRBV19 and TRBJ2-1; TRBD1 agrees at 8 bases. The CDR3 contains 17 residues. With V trimmed by 4 bases and J by 6 bases, 14 bases remained unmatched. CDR1 and CDR2 (germline): LNHDA, SQIVND (reference sequence). The DNA for the CDR3 is TGTGCCAGTAGTAAGGTGATCCCGGGACAGGCGGTCAATGAGCAGTTCTTC. Protein product: CASSKVIPGQAVNEQFF.

The genes are TRBV12-3 or TRBV12-4 and TRBJ2-7, with 7 bases identical to TRBD2. J gave up 13 bases and V 3 bases, and 6 bases lay outside the gene matches. This CDR3 is 11 amino acids long. CDR3 residues: CASSFAGVQYF. DNA of the CDR3: TGTGCCAGCAGTTTTGCGGGGGTTCAATACTTC.

This chain links TRBV24-1 with TRBJ2-2; possibly TRBD1 for D (6 bases). The CDR3 totals 15 residues. Germline V lookup: CDR1 KGHDR, CDR2 SFDVKD. Trimming shortened V by 6 bases and J by 3 bases, and 13 bases separated the two germline ends. This chain's CDR3 is CATSSAGVDTGELFF. The CDR3 region has the DNA TGTGCCACCAGTTCGGCAGGGGTCGACACCGGGGAGCTGTTTTTT.